The 26 T cell receptor beta chains presented below share a single source sample, sequenced in a study of graft-versus-host responses after intestinal transplantation. These receptors' antigens are unknown. Clones were read by immunoSEQ multiplex PCR, and TCRdb kept only the in-frame ones, dropping some. The sample includes more than 95,000 clones, roughly nine tenths of them seen just once. Sequencing used unstimulated CD4+ T cells sorted from spleen or lymph node cells, obtained before intestinal transplant. The receptors were sampled from a human donor who received an intestinal transplant.

This chain uses TRBV7-3 with TRBJ1-1; TRBD1 agrees at 9 bases. CDR1 SGHTA and CDR2 FQGTGA come from the germline V gene. Unmatched junction bases numbered 4, after V lost 4 bases and J lost 7 bases. The CDR3 totals 13 residues. The CDR3 sequence: CASSSDRGSEAFF. In DNA, the CDR3 is TGTGCCAGCAGCTCGGACAGGGGAAGTGAAGCTTTCTTT.

V gene TRBV2 combines with J gene TRBJ2-7, with 9 bases identical to TRBD1. CDR1 is SNHLY, CDR2 FYNNEI, per germline. After removal of 6 bases from V and 3 bases from J, the junction contained 9 bases not matched to a gene. The CDR3 contains 15 residues. CDR3 bases: TGTGCCAGCAGCTCTCCGGGACAGGGCTTCTACGAGCAGTACTTC. It yields the protein CASSSPGQGFYEQYF. Complete variable domain (other parts from reference TRBV2 and TRBJ2-7): EPEVTQTPSHQVTQMGQEVILRCVPISNHLYFYWYRQILGQKVEFLVSFYNNEISEKSEIFDDQFSVERPDGSNFTLKIRSTKLEDSAMYFCASSSPGQGFYEQYFGPGTRLTVT.

Written as DNA, the CDR3 is TGTGCCAGCAGCTTAGGAGCACTCTCCTACAATGAGCAGTTCTTC. Protein sequence: CASSLGALSYNEQFF. This sequence joins TRBV7-3 and TRBJ2-1, with D hard to call. CDR1 is SGHTA, CDR2 FQGTGA, per germline. V was trimmed by 2 bases and J by 0 bases, leaving 8 bases between them. The CDR3 consists of 15 residues.

The chain carries TRBV6-5 and TRBJ2-3, with 8 nucleotides matching TRBD2. Germline-derived CDR1 and CDR2 are MNHEY and SVGAGI. V lost 5 bases, J lost 0 bases, and 4 bases stayed unmatched. The CDR3 is made up of 15 amino acids. For the CDR3, the DNA is TGTGCCAGCAGTAGTAGCGGGATAAGCACAGATACGCAGTATTTT. The encoded protein is CASSSSGISTDTQYF.

The rearrangement uses TRBV4-1 and TRBJ1-5, with TRBD1 matching 7 bases. The V gene end was trimmed by 0 bases and the J gene end by 3 bases; junction bases not matched to a gene: 17. The CDR3 runs 20 residues. Germline-derived CDR1 and CDR2 are MGHRA and YSYEKL. CDR3 sequence reads: CASSQDPRGFQGPFNQPQHF. CDR3 nucleotides: TGCGCCAGCAGCCAAGATCCCAGGGGGTTCCAAGGGCCCTTCAATCAGCCCCAGCATTTT.

The chain is built from TRBV2 and TRBJ1-5; 9 bases agree with TRBD1. Germline V gene sequence: CDR1 SNHLY, CDR2 FYNNEI. CDR3 length equals 15 residues. Trimming removed 5 bases from V and 5 bases from J; junction bases left unmatched: 7. The DNA for the CDR3 is TGTGCCAGCAGTCAAACAACAGGGGGCTATCAGCCCCAGCATTTT. Its translation is CASSQTTGGYQPQHF. Together with reference TRBV2 and TRBJ1-5, the CDR3 gives the full variable domain: EPEVTQTPSHQVTQMGQEVILRCVPISNHLYFYWYRQILGQKVEFLVSFYNNEISEKSEIFDDQFSVERPDGSNFTLKIRSTKLEDSAMYFCASSQTTGGYQPQHFGDGTRLSIL.

The genes are TRBV7-6 and TRBJ2-7, with TRBD2 identical over 7 bases. This CDR3 has 17 residues. The J segment lost 3 bases and the V segment lost 5 bases, leaving 16 bases of the junction unmatched. CDR1 SGHVS and CDR2 FNYEAQ come from the germline V gene. CDR3 nucleotide sequence: TGTGCCAGCAGCACCTCAGGGAGGGCGGCTTGGAACTACGAGCAGTACTTC. This gives the protein CASSTSGRAAWNYEQYF.

The chain carries TRBV27 and TRBJ1-2, with a possible D match to TRBD1 (5 bases). The germline CDR1 and CDR2 sequences are MNHEY and SMNVEV (reference sequence). This CDR3 has 13 residues. V dropped 3 bases and J dropped 7 bases, with 12 bases sitting between them. CDR3 protein: CASSFGGFGGYTF. The CDR3 nucleotides read TGTGCCAGCAGTTTCGGGGGTTTCGGTGGCTACACCTTC.

This chain links TRBV5-1 with TRBJ2-2; 8 positions match TRBD2. The CDR3 has 16 residues. Germline assignment: CDR1 SGHRS and CDR2 YFSETQ. The ends lost 1 base at V and 1 base at J; junction bases unmatched: 3. CDR3 bases: TGCGCCAGCAGCTTGAGTAGCGGGAAGAACACCGGGGAGCTGTTTTTT. Residues: CASSLSSGKNTGELFF.

This chain connects TRBV4-1 to TRBJ1-2; 7 bases are a match to TRBD1. The germline V gene encodes CDR1 MGHRA and CDR2 YSYEKL. The trim removed 5 bases at V and 4 bases at J, leaving 7 bases unmatched. There are 14 residues in the CDR3. For the CDR3, the DNA is TGCGCCAGCAGCAAGACAGGGTCTAGCTATGGCTACACCTTC. Translation gives CASSKTGSSYGYTF.

J is TRBJ1-1 and V is TRBV5-6; tentatively, D is TRBD1 (5 bases). Germline CDR1 and CDR2: SGHDT and YYEEEE. Trimming stripped 1 base from V and 1 base from J, with 11 bases between. There are 15 residues in the CDR3. The CDR3 spells CASSLYPGQNTEAFF. CDR3 DNA sequence: TGTGCCAGCAGCTTGTACCCAGGGCAGAACACTGAAGCTTTCTTT.

The chain has TRBV6-5 and TRBJ1-2, with D tentatively TRBD1 (6 bases). Trimming stripped 5 bases from V and 3 bases from J, with 10 bases between. CDR3 length: 13 amino acids. Germline V gene lookup returns CDR1 MNHEY and CDR2 SVGAGI. This chain's CDR3 is CASSGAGDYGYTF. The CDR3, as DNA: TGTGCCAGCAGTGGGGCAGGGGACTATGGCTACACCTTC.

The V and J genes are TRBV5-1 and TRBJ1-1; D gene unclear. CDR3 length equals 14 residues. Trimming cost V 4 bases and J 5 bases, with 15 bases left between them. CDR1 SGHRS and CDR2 YFSETQ come from the germline V gene. CDR3 region: CASSQGEPETEAFF. The DNA of the CDR3 is TGCGCCAGCAGCCAAGGAGAGCCCGAAACTGAAGCTTTCTTT.

The chain joins TRBV28 to TRBJ2-7, with 7 bases lining up with TRBD2. Germline trimming cut 3 bases from V and 2 bases from J; bases unmatched to any gene: 4. In germline, CDR1 is MDHEN, CDR2 SYDVKM. The CDR3 spans 14 residues. CDR3 loop: CASSFGLAAYEQYF. In DNA, the CDR3 is TGTGCCAGCAGTTTCGGCCTAGCGGCCTACGAGCAGTACTTC.

The CDR3 DNA reads as TGTGCCAGCAGCAAGGGACAGTCAACTAATGAAAAACTGTTTTTT. This codes for CASSKGQSTNEKLFF. J is TRBJ1-4 and V is TRBV7-9; TRBD1 aligns across 7 bases. V was clipped by 5 bases and J by 0 bases; unmatched bases: 3. CDR1 and CDR2 (germline): SEHNR, FQNEAQ (reference sequence). This CDR3 is 15 amino acids long.

This clone was picked up a small number of times. The chain is built from TRBV10-3 and TRBJ1-1; D gene ambiguous. Germline V gene lookup returns CDR1 ENHRY and CDR2 SYGVKD. The CDR3 covers 12 residues. Trimming stripped 11 bases from V and 8 bases from J, with 18 bases between. CDR3 in DNA: TGTGCCTCACAAAGGCGGGCAGACGAAGCTTTCTTT. This codes for CASQRRADEAFF.

The genes are TRBV2 and TRBJ2-2; D unresolved. The germline V gene has CDR1 SNHLY and CDR2 FYNNEI. The CDR3 runs 15 residues. The V and J ends lost 5 bases and 1 base respectively, with 11 bases between them. The CDR3 nucleotides are TGTGCCAGCAGTCCAGACGTTTTGAACACCGGGGAGCTGTTTTTT. It encodes CASSPDVLNTGELFF.

The rearrangement joins TRBV2 to TRBJ2-2; no firm D call. The V end lost 8 bases, the J end lost 5 bases, and 12 bases lay between the germline ends. Germline CDR1 is SNHLY and CDR2 is FYNNEI. This CDR3 is built from 13 residues. The CDR3 coding sequence is TGTGCCAGCGGAAGGCGGCAAACCGGGGAGCTGTTTTTT. It encodes CASGRRQTGELFF.

V usage is TRBV9 and J usage is TRBJ2-3; no firm D call. This CDR3 is 13 amino acids long. Germline V gene data show CDR1 as SGDLS and CDR2 as YYNGEE. The V end was cut by 4 bases, the J end by 6 bases, with 12 bases between. The CDR3 bases are TGTGCCAGCAGCTCTCGACCCGGGGATACGCAGTATTTT. This encodes CASSSRPGDTQYF.

V usage is TRBV2 and J usage is TRBJ1-5; a possible D gene is TRBD1 (6 bases). The germline V and J ends were trimmed by 8 bases and 5 bases, with 7 bases remaining between them. CDR3 length: 11 residues. Germline V lookup: CDR1 SNHLY, CDR2 FYNNEI. The DNA for the CDR3 is TGTGCCAGCGCAGGGGATCAGCCCCAGCATTTT. It yields the protein CASAGDQPQHF.

This clone came up once. The genes are TRBV30 and TRBJ2-1, with no clear D. From germline, CDR1 is GTSNPN and CDR2 SVGIG (reference sequence). The CDR3 contains 12 residues. V shed 0 bases and J shed 8 bases, with 8 bases lying between them. The CDR3 loop is CAWSVLRYEQFF. The CDR3 DNA reads TGTGCCTGGAGTGTTTTGCGGTATGAGCAGTTCTTC.

This sequence joins TRBV6-5 and TRBJ2-4; 8 nucleotides agree with TRBD1. The CDR3 spans 15 residues. Germline CDR1 and CDR2: MNHEY and SVGAGI. J was trimmed by 1 base and V by 1 base; bases with no gene match: 0. For the CDR3, the DNA is TGTGCCAGCAGTTACTGGACAGGGGCCAAAAACATTCAGTACTTC. Protein sequence: CASSYWTGAKNIQYF.

This clone has only one observation. The rearrangement links TRBV28 to TRBJ1-2; D remains unclear. The CDR3 covers 14 residues. Trimming pared 4 bases from V and 0 bases from J, leaving 9 bases between. From germline, CDR1 is MDHEN and CDR2 SYDVKM. In DNA form, the CDR3 reads TGTGCCAGCAGTTCCGGGAGGTCTAACTATGGCTACACCTTC. Protein product: CASSSGRSNYGYTF.

The chain is built from TRBV18 and TRBJ2-3; D not certain. Germline CDR1 KGHSH, CDR2 LQKENI. V was pared by 3 bases and J by 6 bases, with 13 bases between. CDR3 length: 14 residues. As DNA, the CDR3 is TGTGCCAGCTCACCCGATCTGATCGTGGATACGCAGTATTTT. Translated: CASSPDLIVDTQYF.

V is TRBV6-6 and J is TRBJ1-5, with 7 nucleotides matching TRBD1. CDR1 is MNHNY, CDR2 SVGAGI, per germline (reference sequence). The CDR3 covers 15 residues. After removal of 3 bases from V and 9 bases from J, the junction contained 11 bases not matched to a gene. The CDR3 reads CASSYGTAALWPQHF. As DNA, the CDR3 is TGTGCCAGCAGTTATGGGACAGCGGCTTTGTGGCCCCAGCATTTT.

This clone was picked up a small number of times. The chain carries TRBV10-3 and TRBJ1-3, with TRBD1 matching over 10 bases. CDR3 length: 13 residues. V lost 8 bases to trimming and J lost 5 bases; unmatched junction nucleotides: 3. From germline, CDR1 is ENHRY and CDR2 SYGVKD. The CDR3, as DNA: TGTGCCATCGGGACAGGGGAAAGAAACACCATATATTTT. It specifies CAIGTGERNTIYF.